This T cell receptor beta chain was sequenced in a study of regulatory T cells. Amplification used 52 TRBV primers and 13 TRBJ primers. Some clones are missing from TCRdb's copy, which holds only in-frame ones; the method was immunoSEQ multiplex PCR. This repertoire shows tens of thousands of clones, approximately 91% found once; its top ten account for about 1.3%. CDR1 is MDHEN, CDR2 SYDVKM, per germline. Trimming cost V 5 bases and J 3 bases, with 14 bases left between them. The CDR3 has 14 residues. The study's findings and limits: Skewed V and J usage and few unique V-J pairs marked patient repertoires, most in Tregs. In CD3G-deficient patients, conventional CD4+ T cells were enriched for hydrophobic CDR3 residues at positions 6 and 7.

Every patient with CD3G deficiency had evidence of autoimmunity. Patients aged 2 to 39 years had fewer naive and more memory CD4+ and CD8+ T cells. Sorting split CD4+ cells into CD25-high CD127-low Tregs and CD25-low CD127-high conventional T cells. On this clone itself: The antigen remains unidentified.

The TCR sequence derives from a child aged 5 to 17 with CD3G deficiency. The rearrangement joins TRBV28 to TRBJ2-7; D remains ambiguous. The sequenced sample consisted of conventional CD4+ T cells sorted from blood. The CDR3 DNA reads TGTGCCAGCAGTGTGGATGGTGGGTTCTACGAGCAGTACTTC. Residues: CASSVDGGFYEQYF.